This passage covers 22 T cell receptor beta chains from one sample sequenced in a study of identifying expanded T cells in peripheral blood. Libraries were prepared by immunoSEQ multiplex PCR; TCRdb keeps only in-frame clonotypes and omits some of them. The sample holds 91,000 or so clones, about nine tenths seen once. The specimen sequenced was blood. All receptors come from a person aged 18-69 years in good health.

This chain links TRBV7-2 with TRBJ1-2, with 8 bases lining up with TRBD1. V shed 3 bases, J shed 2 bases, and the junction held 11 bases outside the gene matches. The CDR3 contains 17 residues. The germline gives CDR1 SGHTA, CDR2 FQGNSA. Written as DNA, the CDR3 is TGTGCCAGCAGCTTTGGACAGGGTTTGAGTCTGAACTATGGCTACACCTTC. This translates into CASSFGQGLSLNYGYTF.

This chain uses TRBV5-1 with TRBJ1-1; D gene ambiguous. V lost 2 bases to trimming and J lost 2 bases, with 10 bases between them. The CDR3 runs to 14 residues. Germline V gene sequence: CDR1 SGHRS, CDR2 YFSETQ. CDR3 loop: CASSFRVRNTEAFF. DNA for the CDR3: TGCGCCAGCAGCTTCCGGGTCCGCAACACTGAAGCTTTCTTT.

CDR3 sequence (DNA): TGTGCCAGCAGTCCCCAACCGGGACTAGCGGCCAATGAGCAGTTCTTC. Translating gives CASSPQPGLAANEQFF. The chain recombines TRBV27 with TRBJ2-1, with 11 bases identical to TRBD2. With 5 bases clipped from V and 6 bases from J, the junction kept 9 bases outside the gene matches. CDR1 MNHEY and CDR2 SMNVEV come from the germline V gene (reference sequence). This CDR3 is built from 16 residues.

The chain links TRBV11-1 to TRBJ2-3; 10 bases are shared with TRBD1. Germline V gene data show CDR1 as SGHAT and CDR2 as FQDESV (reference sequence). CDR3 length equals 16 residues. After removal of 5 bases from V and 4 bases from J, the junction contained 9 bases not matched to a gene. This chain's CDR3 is CASSLDRGRIADTQYF. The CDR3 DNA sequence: TGTGCCAGCAGCCTCGACAGGGGGCGCATCGCAGATACGCAGTATTTT.

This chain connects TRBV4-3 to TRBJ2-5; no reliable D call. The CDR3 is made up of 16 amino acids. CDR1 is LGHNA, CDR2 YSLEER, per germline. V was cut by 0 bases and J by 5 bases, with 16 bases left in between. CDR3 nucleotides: TGCGCCAGCAGCCAAGATTGGGCTGGCACCCTCGAGACCCAGTACTTC. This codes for CASSQDWAGTLETQYF.

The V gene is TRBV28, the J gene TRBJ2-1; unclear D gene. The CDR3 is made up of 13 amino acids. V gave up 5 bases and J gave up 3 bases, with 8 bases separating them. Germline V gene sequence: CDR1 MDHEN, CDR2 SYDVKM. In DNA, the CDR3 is TGTGCCAGCAGTAGTCGGAACTACAATGAGCAGTTCTTC. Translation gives CASSSRNYNEQFF.

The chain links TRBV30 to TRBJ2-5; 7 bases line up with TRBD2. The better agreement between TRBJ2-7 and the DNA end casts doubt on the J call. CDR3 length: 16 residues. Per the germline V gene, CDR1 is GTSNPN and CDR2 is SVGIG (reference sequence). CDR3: CAWDPAEPGRGYEQYF. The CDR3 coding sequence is TGTGCCTGGGATCCTGCCGAGCCGGGGAGGGGATACGAGCAGTACTTC.

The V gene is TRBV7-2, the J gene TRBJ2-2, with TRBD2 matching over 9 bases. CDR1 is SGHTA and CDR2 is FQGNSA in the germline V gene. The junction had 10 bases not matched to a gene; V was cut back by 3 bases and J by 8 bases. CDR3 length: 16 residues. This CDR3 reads CASSFYLAGGPGELFF. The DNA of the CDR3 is TGTGCCAGCAGCTTTTATTTGGCGGGAGGGCCAGGGGAGCTGTTTTTT.

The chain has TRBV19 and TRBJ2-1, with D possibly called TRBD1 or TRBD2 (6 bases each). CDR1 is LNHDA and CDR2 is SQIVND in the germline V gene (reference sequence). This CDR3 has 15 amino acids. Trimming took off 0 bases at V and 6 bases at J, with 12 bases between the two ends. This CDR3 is CASSIDQGRGNEQFF. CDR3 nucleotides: TGTGCCAGTAGTATAGATCAGGGGCGGGGCAATGAGCAGTTCTTC.

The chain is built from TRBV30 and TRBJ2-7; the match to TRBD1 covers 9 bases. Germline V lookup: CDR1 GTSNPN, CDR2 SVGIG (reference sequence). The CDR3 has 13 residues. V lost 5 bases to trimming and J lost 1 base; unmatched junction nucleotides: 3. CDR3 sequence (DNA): TGTGCCTGGGACAGGGGGTCATCCTACGAGCAGTACTTC. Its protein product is CAWDRGSSYEQYF.

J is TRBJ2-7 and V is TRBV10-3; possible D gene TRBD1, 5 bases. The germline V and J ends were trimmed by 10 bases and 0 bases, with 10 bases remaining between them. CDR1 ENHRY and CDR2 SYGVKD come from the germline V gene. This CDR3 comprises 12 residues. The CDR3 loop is CATGHFSYEQYF. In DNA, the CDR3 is TGTGCCACCGGACATTTCTCCTACGAGCAGTACTTC.

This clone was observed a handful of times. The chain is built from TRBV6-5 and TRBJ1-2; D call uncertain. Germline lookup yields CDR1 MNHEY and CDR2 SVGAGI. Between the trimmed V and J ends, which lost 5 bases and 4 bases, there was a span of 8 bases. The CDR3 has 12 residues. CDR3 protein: CASSPGRYGYTF. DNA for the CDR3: TGTGCCAGCAGTCCCGGTCGCTATGGCTACACCTTC.

The CDR3 is CASSLRGTAYGYTF. The DNA for the CDR3 is TGCGCCAGCAGCTTGAGGGGGACTGCCTATGGCTACACCTTC. This rearrangement joins TRBV5-1 to TRBJ1-2; D is possibly TRBD1 (6 bases). Germline V gives CDR1 SGHRS, CDR2 YFSETQ. V lost 1 base and J 4 bases, leaving 11 bases between the germline ends. The CDR3 length is 14 residues.

Here the CDR3 reads CASSSLAGFYEQYF. CDR3 coding DNA: TGTGCCAGCAGTTCACTAGCGGGATTCTACGAGCAGTACTTC. The chain couples TRBV27 to TRBJ2-7; TRBD2 matches at 10 bases. Germline V gene data show CDR1 as MNHEY and CDR2 as SMNVEV (reference sequence). This CDR3 is built from 14 residues. After removal of 4 bases from V and 3 bases from J, the junction contained 3 bases not matched to a gene.

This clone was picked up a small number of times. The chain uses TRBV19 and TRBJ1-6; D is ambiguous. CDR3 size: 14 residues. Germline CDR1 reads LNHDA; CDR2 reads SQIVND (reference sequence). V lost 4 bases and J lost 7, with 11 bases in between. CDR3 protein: CASSTTVRNSPLHF. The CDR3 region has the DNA TGTGCCAGTAGTACCACAGTAAGAAATTCACCCCTCCACTTT. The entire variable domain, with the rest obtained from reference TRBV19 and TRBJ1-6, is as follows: DGGITQSPKYLFRKEGQNVTLSCEQNLNHDAMYWYRQDPGQGLRLIYYSQIVNDFQKGDIAEGYSVSREKKESFPLTVTSAQKNPTAFYLCASSTTVRNSPLHFGNGTRLTVT.

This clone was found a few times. CDR3 in amino acids: CASSAGGNQPQHF. In DNA form, the CDR3 reads TGTGCCAGCTCGGCTGGCGGCAATCAGCCCCAGCATTTT. The chain joins TRBV25-1 to TRBJ1-5; no definite D call. The CDR3 has 13 amino acids. CDR1 and CDR2 (germline): MGHDK, SYGVNS. Between the trimmed V and J ends, which lost 8 bases and 2 bases, there was a span of 10 bases. The variable domain in full, with the rest retrieved from reference TRBV25-1 and TRBJ1-5, is EADIYQTPRYLVIGTGKKITLECSQTMGHDKMYWYQQDPGMELHLIHYSYGVNSTEKGDLSSESTVSRIRTEHFPLTLESARPSHTSQYLCASSAGGNQPQHFGDGTRLSIL.

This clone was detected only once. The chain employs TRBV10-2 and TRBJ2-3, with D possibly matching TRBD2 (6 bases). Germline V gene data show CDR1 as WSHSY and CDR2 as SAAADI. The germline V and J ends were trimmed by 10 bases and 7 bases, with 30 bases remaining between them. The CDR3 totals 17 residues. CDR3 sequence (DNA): TGCGCCATGGCTTTTAGCGGAGAAAGCCGCGGTTCAAATACGCAGTATTTT. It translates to CAMAFSGESRGSNTQYF.

The CDR3 DNA is TGTGCCAGCAGTCTCCAATCAACCTACGAGCAGTACTTC. Protein product: CASSLQSTYEQYF. The rearrangement uses TRBV6-1 and TRBJ2-7; no clear D. The CDR3 runs 13 residues. The germline gives CDR1 MNHNS, CDR2 SASEGT. V lost 5 bases and J lost 2, with 10 bases in between.

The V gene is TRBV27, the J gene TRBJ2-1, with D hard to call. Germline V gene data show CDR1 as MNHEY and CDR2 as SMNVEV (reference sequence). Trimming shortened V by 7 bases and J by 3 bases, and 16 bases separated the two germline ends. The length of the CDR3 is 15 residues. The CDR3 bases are TGTGCCAGCAAGTCGGCGGAGTGGGTCTACAATGAGCAGTTCTTC. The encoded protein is CASKSAEWVYNEQFF.

The CDR3 DNA follows: TGTGCCAGTAGTATAGGCAGGGGAGAGACCCAGTACTTC. Protein product: CASSIGRGETQYF. This chain links TRBV19 with TRBJ2-5, with a tentative D call TRBD1 (6 bases). V lost 1 base and J 4 bases, leaving 7 bases between the germline ends. Looked up from germline, CDR1 is LNHDA and CDR2 is SQIVND (reference sequence). This CDR3 comprises 13 residues.

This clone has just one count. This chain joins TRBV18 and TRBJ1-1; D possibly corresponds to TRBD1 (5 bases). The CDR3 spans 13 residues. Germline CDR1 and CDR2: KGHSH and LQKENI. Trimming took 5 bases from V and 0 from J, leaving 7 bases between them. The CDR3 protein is CASSEGVNTEAFF. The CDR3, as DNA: TGTGCCAGCTCAGAAGGGGTGAACACTGAAGCTTTCTTT.

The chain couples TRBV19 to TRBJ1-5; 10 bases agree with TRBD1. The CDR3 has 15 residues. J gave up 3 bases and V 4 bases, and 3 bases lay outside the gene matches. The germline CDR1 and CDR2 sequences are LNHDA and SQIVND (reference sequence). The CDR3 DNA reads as TGTGCCAGTAGTAAGGACAGGGGGAACAATCAGCCCCAGCATTTT. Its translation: CASSKDRGNNQPQHF. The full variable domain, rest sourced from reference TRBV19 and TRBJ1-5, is DGGITQSPKYLFRKEGQNVTLSCEQNLNHDAMYWYRQDPGQGLRLIYYSQIVNDFQKGDIAEGYSVSREKKESFPLTVTSAQKNPTAFYLCASSKDRGNNQPQHFGDGTRLSIL.